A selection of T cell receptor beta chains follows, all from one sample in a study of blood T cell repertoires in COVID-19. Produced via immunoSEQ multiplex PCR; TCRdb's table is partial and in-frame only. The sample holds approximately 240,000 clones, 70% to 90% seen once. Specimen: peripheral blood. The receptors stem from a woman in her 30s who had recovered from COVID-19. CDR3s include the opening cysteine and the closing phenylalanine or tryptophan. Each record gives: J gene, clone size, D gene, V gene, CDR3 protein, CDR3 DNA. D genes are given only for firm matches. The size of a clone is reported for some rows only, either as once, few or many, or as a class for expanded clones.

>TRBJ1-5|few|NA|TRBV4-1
CASSKGIIRESNQPQHF
TGCGCCAGCAGCAAAGGCATTATCCGGGAGTCCAATCAGCCCCAGCATTTT
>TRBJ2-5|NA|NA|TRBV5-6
CASSSDPRETQYF
TGTGCCAGCAGCTCCGACCCGCGGGAGACCCAGTACTTC
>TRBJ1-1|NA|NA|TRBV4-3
CASSHPGVVGTRRDTEAFF
TGCGCCAGCAGCCACCCAGGGGTCGTTGGTACCCGGCGAGACACTGAAGCTTTCTTT
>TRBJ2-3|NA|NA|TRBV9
CASSGHRAGATDTQYF
TGTGCCAGCAGCGGGCATCGGGCGGGGGCGACAGATACGCAGTATTTT
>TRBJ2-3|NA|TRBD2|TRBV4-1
CASSQTAGLDPTDTQYF
TGCGCCAGCAGCCAAACCGCCGGACTAGACCCCACAGATACGCAGTATTTT
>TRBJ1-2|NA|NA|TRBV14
CASSQERNYGYTF
TGTGCCAGCAGCCAAGAACGGAACTATGGCTACACCTTC
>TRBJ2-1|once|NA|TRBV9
CASSVGQTAYNEQFF
TGTGCCAGCAGCGTCGGACAGACGGCCTACAATGAGCAGTTCTTC
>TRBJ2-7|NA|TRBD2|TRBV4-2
CASSWREGYEQYF
TGTGCCAGCAGCTGGAGGGAGGGTTACGAGCAGTACTTC
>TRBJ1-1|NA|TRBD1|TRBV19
CASWDRGGTEAFF
TGTGCCAGTTGGGACAGGGGAGGCACTGAAGCTTTCTTT
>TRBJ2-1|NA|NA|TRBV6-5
CASNYRGHEQFF
TGTGCCAGCAACTATAGAGGCCATGAGCAGTTCTTC
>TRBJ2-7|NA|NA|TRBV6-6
CASSSPGLTRYEQYF
TGTGCCAGCAGTTCTCCGGGTCTAACTCGCTACGAGCAGTACTTC
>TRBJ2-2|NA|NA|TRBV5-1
CASSLEVGAAGELFF
TGCGCCAGCAGCTTGGAAGTAGGGGCGGCCGGGGAGCTGTTTTTT
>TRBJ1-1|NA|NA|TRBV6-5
CASQGTMNTEAFF
TGTGCCAGCCAGGGGACAATGAACACTGAAGCTTTCTTT
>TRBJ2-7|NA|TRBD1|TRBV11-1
CASSSPDRGHYEQYF
TGTGCCAGCAGTTCACCTGACAGGGGGCACTACGAGCAGTACTTC
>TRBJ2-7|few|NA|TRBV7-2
CASSLTQVSSYEQYF
TGTGCCAGCAGCTTAACGCAGGTTAGCTCCTACGAGCAGTACTTC
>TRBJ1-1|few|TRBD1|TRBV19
CASSKRQGRLNTEAFF
TGTGCCAGTAGTAAAAGACAGGGGAGATTGAACACTGAAGCTTTCTTT
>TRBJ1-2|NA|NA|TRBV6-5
CASRKWTASQSGYTF
TGTGCCAGCAGGAAGTGGACAGCTAGCCAGTCCGGCTACACCTTC
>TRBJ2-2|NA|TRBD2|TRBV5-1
CASTQLAGGNTGELFF
TGCGCCAGCACCCAACTAGCGGGGGGGAACACCGGGGAGCTGTTTTTT
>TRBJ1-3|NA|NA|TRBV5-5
CASSYRSGNTIYF
TGTGCCAGCAGCTACAGGTCTGGAAACACCATATATTTT
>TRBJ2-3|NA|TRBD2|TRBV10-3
CAISEELAGTDTQYF
TGTGCCATCAGTGAGGAATTAGCGGGAACAGATACGCAGTATTTT
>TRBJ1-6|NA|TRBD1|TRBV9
CASSVEDRGKDSPLHF
TGTGCCAGCAGCGTAGAAGACAGGGGAAAGGATTCACCCCTCCACTTT
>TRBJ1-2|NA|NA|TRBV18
CASSIDRSSHGYTF
TGTGCCAGCTCAATAGACCGATCTAGTCATGGCTACACCTTC
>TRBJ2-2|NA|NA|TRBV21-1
CASSMGPSGGARVRELFF
TGTGCCAGCAGCATGGGGCCTAGCGGGGGGGCGAGGGTACGGGAGCTGTTTTTT
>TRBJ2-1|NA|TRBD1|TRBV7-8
CASSPTGTGGNEQFF
TGTGCCAGCAGCCCTACCGGGACAGGCGGCAATGAGCAGTTCTTC
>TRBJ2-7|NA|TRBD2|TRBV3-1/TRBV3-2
CASSHPAGGYEQYF
TGTGCCAGCAGCCATCCGGCGGGGGGCTACGAGCAGTACTTC
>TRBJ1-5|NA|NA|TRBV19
CASGVGPVHQPQHF
TGTGCCAGTGGAGTGGGTCCCGTACATCAGCCCCAGCATTTT
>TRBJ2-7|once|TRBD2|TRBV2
CASKSGGAFYEQYF
TGTGCCAGCAAGAGCGGGGGGGCCTTTTACGAGCAGTACTTC
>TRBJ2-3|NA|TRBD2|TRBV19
CASRSSGGPADTQYF
TGTGCCAGTCGATCGAGCGGGGGGCCGGCAGATACGCAGTATTTT
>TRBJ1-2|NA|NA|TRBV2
CASSERVQGFYGYTF
TGTGCCAGCAGTGAACGGGTGCAGGGCTTCTATGGCTACACCTTC
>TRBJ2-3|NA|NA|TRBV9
CASSAGGGPDTQYF
TGTGCCAGCAGTGCTGGGGGGGGGCCAGATACGCAGTATTTT
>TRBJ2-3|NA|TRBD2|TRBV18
CASSPSSGGADTQYF
TGTGCCAGCTCACCCTCCTCGGGGGGGGCAGATACGCAGTATTTT
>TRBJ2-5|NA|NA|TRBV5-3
CARSRCPWGGLETQYF
TGTGCCAGAAGCCGGTGTCCTTGGGGGGGCTTGGAGACCCAGTACTTC
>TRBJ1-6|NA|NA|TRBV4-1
CASSHGTASSYNSPLHF
TGCGCCAGCAGCCACGGGACTGCGAGCTCCTATAATTCACCCCTCCACTTT
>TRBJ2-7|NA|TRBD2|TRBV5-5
CASTLGEGGEQYF
TGTGCCAGCACCCTAGGGGAGGGAGGCGAGCAGTACTTC
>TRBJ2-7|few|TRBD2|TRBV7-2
CASSAGVEQYF
TGTGCCAGCAGCGCGGGGGTCGAGCAGTACTTC